These T cell receptor beta chains were read from a single sample in a study of blood T cell repertoires in COVID-19. TCRdb keeps only in-frame clones here, not all; method: immunoSEQ multiplex PCR. The profile covers about 59,000 clones, with around 73% appearing a single time and around 13% taken by the ten largest. Sequenced material: peripheral blood. These receptor sequences come from an elderly man with acute or convalescent COVID-19. CDR3s leave out the opening cysteine and the closing phenylalanine or tryptophan. D genes are given only for firm matches.

TRBJ1-1 TRBV2 - ASRTEYTEAF
TRBJ2-7 TRBV4-1 TRBD1 ASSQEHRGDYEQY
TRBJ2-3 TRBV7-9 TRBD2 ASSRGLAGARTDTQY
TRBJ1-2 TRBV6-5 TRBD1 ASSFTGDGYT
TRBJ1-2 TRBV3-1/TRBV3-2 - ASSQAKRWGANYGYT
TRBJ1-6 TRBV5-4 - ASSLAGRGSPLH
TRBJ2-1 TRBV14 TRBD2 ASSPTSGSSSEQF
TRBJ1-1 TRBV7-9 - ASRPDSNMNTEAF
TRBJ2-2 TRBV5-6 - ASSPGDQGGTGELF
TRBJ1-1 TRBV5-4 - ASSIDRTYTEAF
TRBJ1-1 TRBV5-1 - ASSQAGHMNTEAF
TRBJ2-7 TRBV7-6 TRBD1 ASSTGTGYEQY
TRBJ2-1 TRBV3-1/TRBV3-2 TRBD2 ASSPSGRTAYNEQF
TRBJ2-3 TRBV10-3 TRBD1 AIGGWTGGTDTQY
TRBJ2-1 TRBV18 - ASSPPSRQFDEQF
TRBJ2-7 TRBV4-1 TRBD1 ASSRGTGTTYEQY
TRBJ1-1 TRBV7-2 - ASSSGGVTEAF
TRBJ2-3 TRBV27 - ASSPLVRGTDTQY
TRBJ2-1 TRBV19 - ASTEGGSSYNEQF
TRBJ1-6 TRBV28 - ASSLGLGNSPLH
TRBJ1-6 TRBV21-1 - ASIKEGGGRWDSPLH
TRBJ2-1 TRBV30 TRBD1 AAPGTGGYEQF
TRBJ1-3 TRBV7-9 - ASSLDWVEQSSSGNTIY
TRBJ2-5 TRBV18 TRBD1 ASSIRTGEKETQY
TRBJ2-7 TRBV11-2 TRBD1 ASSSRLGTGVPYEQY
TRBJ1-5 TRBV5-8 - ASSLERDQPQH
TRBJ1-1 TRBV4-2 TRBD1 ASSQGGTVTEAF
TRBJ1-1 TRBV10-1 - ASRALTDMNTEAF
TRBJ1-1 TRBV11-2 - ASSGRQAGPEAF
TRBJ1-1 TRBV5-4 - ASSPPDRQNTEAF
TRBJ2-7 TRBV12-3/TRBV12-4 - ASQEDTTYEQY
TRBJ2-3 TRBV2 - ASRRIPTDTQY
TRBJ2-1 TRBV6-5 - ASSRDNEQF
TRBJ2-1 TRBV7-9 TRBD1 ASSRQGVVYNEQF
TRBJ2-5 TRBV7-2 TRBD1 ASSTRTGGMETQY
TRBJ1-4 TRBV30 - AWRTGRGLSTNEKLF
TRBJ1-4 TRBV7-8 TRBD1 ASSFSGTGAKNEKLF
TRBJ2-7 TRBV6-1 TRBD2 ASSDGLAGGPVSYEQY
TRBJ1-5 TRBV5-6 - ASSSTRVYSNQPQH
TRBJ2-1 TRBV2 TRBD2 ASSGGVSYNEQF
TRBJ2-3 TRBV29-1 TRBD2 SARDSGGGADTQY
TRBJ2-2 TRBV11-2 - ASSLDGKNTGELF
TRBJ2-5 TRBV11-3 TRBD1 ASTLGQAVGETQY
TRBJ1-6 TRBV3-1/TRBV3-2 - ASSQLGGRPD
TRBJ2-1 TRBV9 TRBD2 ASSPRGGRSEDEQF
TRBJ1-2 TRBV9 - ASSVAGAYGYT
TRBJ2-1 TRBV2 TRBD1 ASRDRVSYNEQF
TRBJ1-4 TRBV6-2/TRBV6-3 TRBD1 ASSYSEQGNEKLF
TRBJ1-2 TRBV3-1/TRBV3-2 TRBD1 ASSLGTGWDYGYT
TRBJ2-5 TRBV7-9 TRBD2 ASSSGTSGGQETQY